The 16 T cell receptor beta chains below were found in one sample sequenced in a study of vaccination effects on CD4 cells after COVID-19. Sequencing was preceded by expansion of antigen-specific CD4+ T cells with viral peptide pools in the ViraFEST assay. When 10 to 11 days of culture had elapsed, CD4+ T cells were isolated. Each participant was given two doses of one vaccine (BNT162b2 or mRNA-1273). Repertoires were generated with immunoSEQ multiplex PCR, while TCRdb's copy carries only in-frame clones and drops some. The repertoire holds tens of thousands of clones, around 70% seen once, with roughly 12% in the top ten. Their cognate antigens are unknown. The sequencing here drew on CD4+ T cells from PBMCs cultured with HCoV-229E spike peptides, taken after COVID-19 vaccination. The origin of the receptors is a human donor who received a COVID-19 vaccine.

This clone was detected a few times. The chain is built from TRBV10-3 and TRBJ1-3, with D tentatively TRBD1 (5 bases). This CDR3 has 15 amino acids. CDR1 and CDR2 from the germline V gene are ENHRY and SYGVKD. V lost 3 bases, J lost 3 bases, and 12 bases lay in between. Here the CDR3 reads CAISDEGQGGNTIYF. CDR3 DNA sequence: TGTGCCATCAGTGATGAAGGGCAGGGTGGAAACACCATATATTTT.

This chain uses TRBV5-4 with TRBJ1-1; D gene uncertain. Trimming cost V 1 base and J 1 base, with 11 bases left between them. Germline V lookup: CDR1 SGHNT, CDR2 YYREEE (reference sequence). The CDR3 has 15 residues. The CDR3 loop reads CASSLPGKGNTEAFF. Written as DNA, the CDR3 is TGTGCCAGCAGCTTGCCCGGGAAAGGGAACACTGAAGCTTTCTTT.

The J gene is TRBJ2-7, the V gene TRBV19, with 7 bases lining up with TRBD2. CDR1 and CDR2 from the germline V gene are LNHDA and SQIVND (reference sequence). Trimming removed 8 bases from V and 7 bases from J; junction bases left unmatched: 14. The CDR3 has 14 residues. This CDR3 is CASAAGLGPWEQYF. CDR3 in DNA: TGTGCCAGTGCCGCAGGACTAGGCCCGTGGGAGCAGTACTTC.

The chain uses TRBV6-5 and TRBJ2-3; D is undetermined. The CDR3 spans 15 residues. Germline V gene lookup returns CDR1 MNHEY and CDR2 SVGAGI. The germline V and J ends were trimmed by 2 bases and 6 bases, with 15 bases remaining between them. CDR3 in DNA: TGTGCCAGCAGTTACGACGGCCGGACCAGGGATACGCAGTATTTT. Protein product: CASSYDGRTRDTQYF.

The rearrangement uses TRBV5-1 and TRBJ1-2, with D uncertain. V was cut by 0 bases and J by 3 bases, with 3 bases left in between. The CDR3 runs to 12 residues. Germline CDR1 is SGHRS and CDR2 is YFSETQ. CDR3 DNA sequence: TGCGCCAGCAGCTTGGGGGACTATGGCTACACCTTC. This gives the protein CASSLGDYGYTF.

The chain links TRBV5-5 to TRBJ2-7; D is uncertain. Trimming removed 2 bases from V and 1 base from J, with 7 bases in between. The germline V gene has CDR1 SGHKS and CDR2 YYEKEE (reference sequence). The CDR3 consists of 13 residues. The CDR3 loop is CASSFRTSYEQYF. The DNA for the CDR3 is TGTGCCAGCAGCTTTCGCACATCCTACGAGCAGTACTTC.

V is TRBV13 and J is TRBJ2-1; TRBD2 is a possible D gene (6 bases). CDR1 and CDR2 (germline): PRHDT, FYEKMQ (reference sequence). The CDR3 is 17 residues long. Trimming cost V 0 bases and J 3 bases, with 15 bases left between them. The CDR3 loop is CASSLGVGGPSYNEQFF. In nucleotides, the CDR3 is TGTGCCAGCAGCTTAGGGGTCGGAGGGCCGAGCTACAATGAGCAGTTCTTC.

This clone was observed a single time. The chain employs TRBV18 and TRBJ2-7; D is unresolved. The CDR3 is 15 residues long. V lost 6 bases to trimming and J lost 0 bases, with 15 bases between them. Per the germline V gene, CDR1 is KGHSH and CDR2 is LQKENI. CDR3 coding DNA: TGTGCCAGCTCTACCAGTTCGGAGAGCTCCTACGAGCAGTACTTC. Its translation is CASSTSSESSYEQYF.

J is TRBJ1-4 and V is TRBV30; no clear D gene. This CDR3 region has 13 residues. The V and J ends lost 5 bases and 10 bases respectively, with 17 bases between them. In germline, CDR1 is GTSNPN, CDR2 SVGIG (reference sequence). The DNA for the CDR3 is TGTGCCTGGGACGGGCGGCGAGATGGAAAACTGTTTTTT. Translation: CAWDGRRDGKLFF.

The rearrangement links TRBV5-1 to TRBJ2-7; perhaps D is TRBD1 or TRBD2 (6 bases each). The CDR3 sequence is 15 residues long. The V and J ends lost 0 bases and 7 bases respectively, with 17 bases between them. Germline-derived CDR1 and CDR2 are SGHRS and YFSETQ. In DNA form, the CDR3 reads TGCGCCAGCAGCTTGGATAGGGGGGAACGACAGGAGCAGTACTTC. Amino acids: CASSLDRGERQEQYF.

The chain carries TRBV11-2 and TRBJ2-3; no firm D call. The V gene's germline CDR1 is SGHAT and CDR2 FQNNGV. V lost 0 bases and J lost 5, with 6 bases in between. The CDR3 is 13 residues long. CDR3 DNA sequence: TGTGCCAGCAGCTTAGAAGAAGTAGATACGCAGTATTTT. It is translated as CASSLEEVDTQYF.

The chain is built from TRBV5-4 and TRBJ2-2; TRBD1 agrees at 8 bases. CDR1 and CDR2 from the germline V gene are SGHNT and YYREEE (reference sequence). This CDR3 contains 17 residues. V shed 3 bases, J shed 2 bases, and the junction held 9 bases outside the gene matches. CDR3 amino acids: CASSSKDRGVNTGELFF. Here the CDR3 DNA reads TGTGCCAGCAGCTCGAAAGACAGGGGTGTAAACACCGGGGAGCTGTTTTTT.

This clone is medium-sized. CDR3 in DNA: TGTGCCAGCAGCTTTTACACAGATACGCAGTATTTT. Protein: CASSFYTDTQYF. The chain couples TRBV7-2 to TRBJ2-3; D uncertain. Trimming took 3 bases from V and 2 from J, leaving 3 bases between them. CDR1 and CDR2 (germline): SGHTA, FQGNSA. This CDR3 contains 12 residues.

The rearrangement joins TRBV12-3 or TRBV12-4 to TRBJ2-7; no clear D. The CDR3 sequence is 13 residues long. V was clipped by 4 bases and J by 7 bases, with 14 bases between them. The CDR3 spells CASSSGPREEQYF. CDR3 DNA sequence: TGTGCCAGCAGTTCCGGGCCTAGGGAAGAGCAGTACTTC.

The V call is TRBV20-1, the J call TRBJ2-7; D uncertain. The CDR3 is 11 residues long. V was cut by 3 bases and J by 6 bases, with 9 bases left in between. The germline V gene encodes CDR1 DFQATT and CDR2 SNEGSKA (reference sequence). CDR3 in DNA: TGCAGTGCTAGCTCGGGCTTCGAGCAGTACTTC. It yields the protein CSASSGFEQYF.

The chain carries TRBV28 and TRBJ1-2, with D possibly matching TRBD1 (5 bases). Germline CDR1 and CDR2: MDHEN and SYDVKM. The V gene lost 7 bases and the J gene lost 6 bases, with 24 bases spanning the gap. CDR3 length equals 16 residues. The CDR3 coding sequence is TGTGCCAGCATCCATCCCGGGGGTAAGGTGGGGGATGGCTACACCTTC. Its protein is CASIHPGGKVGDGYTF.